The 15 T cell receptor beta chains below come from one sample, sequenced in a study of patients and donors after allogeneic stem cell transplantation. TCRdb processed the RT-PCR reads anew with MiXCR; each CDR3 protein has one entry. The sample consists of around 8,200 distinct CDR3 sequences, around 10% of them appearing once. Specimen: blood, either unsorted or a sorted T cell fraction (not recorded which). All receptors come from a human donor who was either an allogeneic HSCT recipient or a stem cell or donor lymphocyte infusion donor (not recorded which). It is not recorded whose cells these are; they may come from a transplant donor.

This clonotype was detected a few times. The gene calls are TRBV12-3 or TRBV12-4 and TRBJ2-2; D assignment may be TRBD1 or TRBD2 (5 bases each). This CDR3 is built from 15 residues. The germline V and J ends were trimmed by 0 bases and 6 bases, with 11 bases remaining between them. The DNA of the CDR3 is TGTGCCAGCAGTTTAGCGCGGGTCAGGGCCGGGGAGCTGTTTTTT. Protein product: CASSLARVRAGELFF.

This clonotype was recorded many times. The chain is built from TRBV9 and TRBJ2-5, with 9 nucleotides matching TRBD2. The V gene's germline CDR1 is SGDLS and CDR2 YYNGEE. The V gene end was trimmed by 0 bases and the J gene end by 4 bases; junction bases not matched to a gene: 4. This CDR3 is 15 amino acids long. CDR3 sequence reads: CASSVDGAGGETQYF. Here the CDR3 DNA reads TGTGCCAGCAGCGTAGATGGAGCGGGGGGAGAGACCCAGTACTTC.

The chain joins TRBV5-1 to TRBJ2-7; no reliable D call. This CDR3 has 14 residues. Trimming pared 0 bases from V and 2 bases from J, leaving 9 bases between. Germline V gene sequence: CDR1 SGHRS, CDR2 YFSETQ. In DNA, the CDR3 is TGCGCCAGCAGCTTGGAGGCACAGACCTACGAGCAGTACTTC. Amino acid sequence: CASSLEAQTYEQYF.

The genes are TRBV15 and TRBJ1-4, with D possibly matching TRBD1 (5 bases). Trimming shortened V by 1 base and J by 7 bases, and 10 bases separated the two germline ends. The CDR3 is 14 amino acids. Germline CDR1 and CDR2: LNHNV and YYDKDF (reference sequence). The CDR3 sequence: CATSRALGGEKLFF. The CDR3 DNA follows: TGTGCCACCAGCAGAGCCTTGGGGGGTGAAAAACTGTTTTTT.

There are many counts of this clonotype. The rearrangement uses TRBV3-1 and TRBJ2-7, with TRBD2 matching over 7 bases. CDR3 length: 14 amino acids. V was pared by 4 bases and J by 4 bases, with 7 bases of the junction left unmatched. Germline values: CDR1 LGHDT, CDR2 YNNKEL (reference sequence). CDR3 in amino acids: CASSPTVLAYEQYF. The CDR3 bases are TGTGCCAGCAGCCCGACCGTACTAGCGTACGAGCAGTACTTC.

This clonotype was picked up many times. The J gene is TRBJ1-1, the V gene TRBV27, with TRBD1 identical over 7 bases. The length of the CDR3 is 17 residues. V lost 3 bases to trimming and J lost 1 base; unmatched junction nucleotides: 11. In germline, CDR1 is MNHEY, CDR2 SMNVEV (reference sequence). For the CDR3, the DNA is TGTGCCAGCAGTTTGGTCCGGCGGGGACAGACGAACACTGAAGCTTTCTTT. It is translated as CASSLVRRGQTNTEAFF.

This clonotype was seen a few times. This chain uses TRBV7-2 with TRBJ2-4; D is uncertain. Germline V gene lookup returns CDR1 SGHTA and CDR2 FQGNSA. Trimming cost V 1 base and J 1 base, with 8 bases left between them. The CDR3 extends over 15 amino acids. The CDR3 here is CASSLVMGAKNIQYF. The CDR3 DNA reads as TGTGCCAGCAGCTTAGTTATGGGGGCCAAAAACATTCAGTACTTC.

V gene TRBV30 combines with J gene TRBJ2-7; 10 bases align to TRBD1. The CDR3 is made up of 16 amino acids. The V gene's germline CDR1 is GTSNPN and CDR2 SVGIG (reference sequence). The V gene end was trimmed by 0 bases and the J gene end by 3 bases; junction bases not matched to a gene: 8. The CDR3 protein is CAWSVGYRDRGYEQYF. CDR3 coding DNA: TGTGCCTGGAGTGTAGGGTACCGGGACAGGGGCTACGAGCAGTACTTC.

This clonotype was recorded at least ten times. CDR3 nucleotide sequence: TGTGCCAGCAGCCCTATCACAGGGTTAACTGAAGCTTTCTTT. It translates to CASSPITGLTEAFF. This rearrangement joins TRBV7-9 to TRBJ1-1, with D perhaps TRBD1 (6 bases). Germline CDR1 and CDR2: SEHNR and FQNEAQ (reference sequence). Trimming took 5 bases from V and 5 from J, leaving 15 bases between them. The CDR3 spans 14 residues.

Remarks on this clonotype: A read error is possible here, since a much larger clone lies one base away. The chain has TRBV12-3 or TRBV12-4 and TRBJ2-3; maybe TRBD2 (6 bases). The CDR3 sequence is 13 residues long. CDR3 DNA: TGTGCCAGCAGTTCCGGGGGAGAAGATCCGCAGTATTTT. This codes for CASSSGGEDPQYF.

This clonotype was seen at least ten times. The CDR3 loop is CSASRTSNRETQYF. The CDR3 DNA reads TGCAGTGCTTCGCGGACTAGCAATCGGGAGACCCAGTACTTC. The chain joins TRBV20-1 to TRBJ2-5; 8 nucleotides match TRBD2. J gave up 5 bases and V 5 bases, and 10 bases lay outside the gene matches. The CDR3 is 14 amino acids. Germline CDR1 reads DFQATT; CDR2 reads SNEGSKA (reference sequence).

About this clonotype itself: A clone one base away is much larger, so this may be a read error. This chain connects TRBV5-1 to TRBJ2-5; unclear D gene. CDR3 size: 12 residues. Germline CDR1 is SGHRS and CDR2 is YFSETQ. CDR3: CARSWDQETQYF. In DNA, the CDR3 is TGCGCCAGAAGCTGGGACCAAGAGACCCAGTACTTC.

This clonotype occurred many times. The CDR3 region is CASSIGPINQPQHF. The CDR3 DNA sequence: TGTGCCAGCAGCATCGGACCTATAAATCAGCCCCAGCATTTT. The chain couples TRBV5-4 to TRBJ1-5; no definite D call. The CDR3 covers 14 residues. Germline-derived CDR1 and CDR2 are SGHNT and YYREEE (reference sequence). Trimming took 4 bases from V and 4 from J, leaving 12 bases between them.

The chain carries TRBV20-1 and TRBJ2-1; perhaps TRBD2 as D (6 bases). The CDR3 totals 14 residues. V lost 4 bases and J 7 bases, leaving 17 bases between the germline ends. CDR1 and CDR2 from the germline V gene are DFQATT and SNEGSKA (reference sequence). CDR3 in DNA: TGCAGTGCTATTCCCGGAAAAGGAGGGAATGAGCAGTTCTTC. It translates to CSAIPGKGGNEQFF.

This clonotype was seen a handful of times. The chain employs TRBV18 and TRBJ2-3, with 8 bases matching TRBD2. CDR3 length equals 16 residues. Germline-derived CDR1 and CDR2 are KGHSH and LQKENI. With 2 bases clipped from V and 2 bases from J, the junction kept 6 bases outside the gene matches. CDR3 bases: TGTGCCAGCTCACCATACGGCGGGGGGAACACAGATACGCAGTATTTT. The encoded protein is CASSPYGGGNTDTQYF.